The clone carrying this T cell receptor beta chain rates as medium-sized. Its specificity is unknown. This specimen comes from a study of prognosis after radiotherapy for stage I lung cancer. On the study more broadly: Adenocarcinoma was the tumor type in under 15 patients, squamous cell carcinoma in several. Metastases at distant sites emerged in a few patients after radiotherapy, at a median of roughly seven months, whereas approximately 15 showed no significant progression.

TCR beta CDR3 amplification from genomic DNA was performed by two-round multiplex PCR. Round one of PCR was performed, and it used primers specific to each TRBV and TRBJ gene. Universal primers were used for second-round PCR. Using its own MiXCR run on the multiplex PCR reads, TCRdb lists one record per CDR3 protein. Here the sample spans 9,500 to 15,000 distinct CDR3 sequences, 54% being singletons. Study results and caveats: Median unique TCR clones dropped from approximately 9,600 to 7,200 after stereotactic body radiation therapy.

Germline V gene sequence: CDR1 LNHNV, CDR2 YYDKDF (reference sequence). This CDR3 is 14 amino acids long. V shed 3 bases and J shed 2 bases, with 11 bases lying between them. The chain is built from TRBV15 and TRBJ2-7; unclear D gene. This TCR was sampled from a donor aged 50 or older with non-small cell lung cancer. Material: PBMCs, obtained before or after stereotactic body radiation therapy (not recorded which). The CDR3 sequence is CATSSWGLPYEQYF. The CDR3, as DNA: TGTGCCACCAGCAGTTGGGGTCTACCCTACGAGCAGTACTTC.